This T cell receptor beta chain was captured by sequencing in a study of OX40 agonist ivuxolimab in advanced cancers. Concerning the study at large: Ivuxolimab was an agonistic, fully human IgG2 monoclonal antibody directed against OX40 (CD134), a costimulatory receptor. Intravenous ivuxolimab was administered to patients every 2 weeks at six dose levels: 0.01, 0.1, 0.3, 1.5, 3 and 10 mg/kg. Among the roughly 52 dose-escalation patients, about 19 had hepatocellular carcinoma, 15 or so melanoma, 9 renal cell carcinoma and 9 head and neck cancer. The dose-escalation cohort was roughly 87% male with a mean age of around 64 years, ranging from roughly 20 to 85. Patients were allowed to have had prior anti-PD-1, anti-PD-L1 or anti-CTLA-4 therapy, and 40% of the dose-escalation patients had been treated with checkpoint inhibitors. Partial responses were achieved by three dose-escalation patients, of whom one had hepatocellular carcinoma and two had cutaneous melanoma. The point of sequencing TCRbeta in the periphery was to test whether ivuxolimab changed TCR sequence diversity and drove clonal T-cell expansion. The paper covers the monotherapy dose-escalation part of the phase I ivuxolimab trial, which included N ≈ 57 patients. Findings and caveats that apply to the study as a whole: Antigen specificity was not determined for the clonally expanded peripheral T cells. In partial responders in the 0.1-3.0 mg/kg groups, normalized peripheral clonal expansion was found to be among the lowest, especially among CD8+ T cells. At doses of 0.1 to 3.0 mg/kg, clonal expansion of both CD4+ and CD8+ T cells in blood was seen between baseline and week 6. Low levels of normalized T-cell clonal expansion were also shown by some nonresponding patients. On average, CD8+ T cells showed more expanded clones than CD4+ T cells after ivuxolimab.

Genomic DNA was isolated from the sorted cells so that the TCRbeta CDR3 region could be sequenced. The immunoSEQ Assay was used to sequence the TCRbeta CDR3 regions. Sourced from immuneACCESS, this table was stored by TCRdb with only in-frame sequences that have V and J called. A share of the clones is absent; for the studies checked, an unresolved V gene accounts for under half, and the remainder has no known explanation. This sample holds around 40,000 clones; about 87% were observed only once. In total, the top ten clones hold 3.5% to 4% of the sample. In regard to this clone: Its antigen is still unknown. Nothing much larger sits one base from this clone, and base qualities are not available.

The trial excluded patients who had a history of autoimmune disease or who were on systemic immunosuppression. Peripheral blood for TCR sequencing was collected from all dose cohorts at baseline, on cycle 4 day 1, and on cycle 7 day 1. Samples were obtained from an open-label, multicenter, first-in-human phase I dose-escalation trial of ivuxolimab. Adults with locally advanced or metastatic melanoma, renal cell carcinoma, hepatocellular carcinoma or head and neck squamous cell carcinoma were enrolled in the trial. Before TCR sequencing, CD4+ T cells and CD8+ T cells from peripheral blood were sorted into separate populations. CDR3 length: 15 amino acids, cysteine to phenylalanine. Of the read, only the CDR3 DNA is kept; its 45 bases are in frame from base 1. For CDR1 and CDR2, the germline V gene lists ENHRY and SYGVKD. V gives up 4 bases and J gives up 1 base, and the segment between their germline ends measures 12 bases.

The chain is encoded by TRBV10-3 joined to TRBJ2-3; the D gene is not confidently resolved. Source: CD4+ or CD8+ T cells sorted from blood, taken in a trial of the OX40 agonist ivuxolimab. This clonotype was sampled from an adult with an advanced solid tumor such as melanoma, head and neck, liver or kidney cancer. The CDR3 region reads CAISGLPAGTDTQYF. The nucleotides are TGTGCCATCAGTGGGCTGCCCGCGGGCACAGATACGCAGTATTTT.